This T cell receptor (beta chain) appears in the sequencing data of a study of lymphopenia after photon versus proton radiotherapy. Study observations and caveats: A bigger post-nadir fall in TCR diversity correlated inversely with survival time in deceased patients. Photon-treated patients lost naive T cells and TCR diversity; proton-treated stayed stable. Authors raise, but do not show, better survival with proton therapy.

Assay used: immunoSEQ multiplex PCR; TCRdb lists only in-frame clones, some missing. The sample gives about 40,000 clones, around 86% of which show up once; roughly 25% is in the top ten. About this clone: What it binds is not known.

The germline V and J ends were trimmed by 3 bases and 4 bases, with 9 bases remaining between them. Germline-derived CDR1 and CDR2 are SEHNR and FQNEAQ (reference sequence). This CDR3 has 13 residues. The V gene is TRBV7-9, the J gene TRBJ1-2, with D unresolved. The sequencing used peripheral blood, collected from a patient treated with proton-based radiotherapy. This TCR derives from a woman in her sixties or seventies with pancreatic cancer. This CDR3 is CASSLPQSYGYTF. CDR3 DNA: TGTGCCAGCAGCTTGCCACAGAGCTATGGCTACACCTTC.